The rows below give T cell receptor beta chains drawn from one sample of a study of human T cells and chemical hapten exposure. TCRdb ran MiXCR on the RACE reads and lists one entry per CDR3 protein. Among more than 85,000 distinct CDR3 sequences listed, roughly a third were seen once. This specimen consisted of whole blood, obtained in connection with sensitization to the hapten diphenylcyclopropenone (DPC). Every receptor here comes from a man aged 35 to 55 with alopecia areata. Some clones in this sample may be carry-over from other donors' samples. Both conserved end residues are part of each CDR3. The order of the fields is V gene, CDR3 length, D gene, J gene, clone size, CDR3 protein, CDR3 DNA. D genes are given only for firm matches. Only some rows state a clone size, as once, few, many or a class for expanded clones.

TRBV6-2/TRBV6-3	13	-	TRBJ2-3	few	CASSFRITDTQYF	TGTGCCAGCAGTTTTAGGATCACAGATACGCAGTATTTT
TRBV5-1	13	TRBD2	TRBJ2-1	-	CASSLGLANEQFF	TGCGCCAGCAGCTTGGGACTAGCTAATGAGCAGTTCTTC
TRBV6-5	13	-	TRBJ2-7	few	CASSYGAGTEQYF	TGTGCCAGCAGTTACGGGGCGGGTACTGAGCAGTACTTC
TRBV29-1	12	-	TRBJ2-5	-	CSVLQGGETQYF	TGCAGCGTTCTACAGGGAGGAGAGACCCAGTACTTC
TRBV15	16	-	TRBJ1-2	-	CATSREGGVSLYGYTF	TGTGCCACCAGCAGAGAAGGGGGGGTCTCTCTCTATGGCTACACCTTC
TRBV5-1	14	-	TRBJ2-5	few	CASSPEWGLKTQYF	TGCGCCAGCAGCCCCGAATGGGGGCTGAAGACCCAGTACTTC
TRBV18	15	TRBD1	TRBJ2-5	few	CASSLRQGGKETQYF	TGTGCCAGCTCACTTCGACAGGGGGGGAAGGAGACCCAGTACTTC
TRBV29-1	14	-	TRBJ1-1	-	CSVEDRSPGLEAFF	TGCAGCGTTGAAGACAGGAGCCCCGGGCTGGAAGCTTTCTTT
TRBV20-1	14	TRBD2	TRBJ2-1	-	CSARTSGRYNEQFF	TGCAGTGCTAGGACTAGCGGACGCTACAATGAGCAGTTCTTC
TRBV7-2	16	TRBD2	TRBJ2-5	-	CASSFVAGGARGTQYF	TGTGCCAGCAGCTTCGTAGCGGGAGGGGCTCGGGGGACCCAGTACTTC
TRBV20-1	15	TRBD2	TRBJ2-1	-	CSARSLAGIYNEQFF	TGCAGTGCTAGGTCGCTAGCGGGGATATACAATGAGCAGTTCTTC
TRBV6-2/TRBV6-3	14	TRBD2	TRBJ2-7	few	CASRLAGLPYEQYF	TGTGCCAGCAGGTTAGCGGGACTTCCCTACGAGCAGTACTTC
TRBV25-1	15	-	TRBJ2-6	-	CASSELSSGANVLTF	TGTGCCAGCAGTGAATTAAGCTCTGGGGCCAACGTCCTGACTTTC
TRBV5-3	16	TRBD2	TRBJ2-1	few	CARSSGTTSSYNEQFF	TGTGCCAGAAGCTCTGGGACTACTAGCTCCTACAATGAGCAGTTCTTC
TRBV4-2	17	TRBD1	TRBJ2-4	-	CASSHTGQVFVKNIQYF	TGTGCCAGCAGCCACACGGGACAGGTCTTTGTCAAAAACATTCAGTACTTC
TRBV5-6	15	-	TRBJ1-5	-	CASSLFKIFNQPQHF	TGTGCCAGCAGCTTGTTTAAGATTTTCAATCAGCCCCAGCATTTT
TRBV7-2	15	-	TRBJ1-6	-	CASTISSSYNSPLHF	TGTGCCAGCACCATCTCTAGCTCCTATAATTCACCCCTCCACTTT